The 32 T cell receptor beta chains below were found in one sample sequenced in a study of blood T cell repertoires in COVID-19. Method: immunoSEQ multiplex PCR; TCRdb's copy keeps in-frame clones and lacks some. This sample has more than 250,000 clones, with roughly 84% found just once. The sequenced material came from peripheral blood. These receptors came from a human donor in a cohort sampled during active COVID-19.

This chain connects TRBV7-6 to TRBJ1-2, with 7 bases aligning to TRBD1. The CDR3 totals 14 residues. J gave up 2 bases and V 5 bases, and 5 bases lay outside the gene matches. Per germline, CDR1 SGHVS and CDR2 FNYEAQ. The CDR3 loop reads CASSRRQGNYGYTF. The CDR3 coding sequence is TGTGCCAGCAGCCGCAGACAGGGAAACTATGGCTACACCTTC.

This sequence joins TRBV7-8 and TRBJ2-4, with D possibly matching TRBD1 (6 bases). Germline V CDR1 and CDR2: SGHVS, FQNEAQ. Trimming removed 5 bases from V and 14 bases from J, with 13 bases in between. The CDR3 runs to 11 residues. The CDR3 region is CASSRTGFKYF. The CDR3 DNA reads as TGTGCCAGCAGCCGCACAGGGTTTAAGTACTTC.

The chain links TRBV27 to TRBJ2-7; possibly TRBD2 for D (7 bases). Germline-derived CDR1 and CDR2 are MNHEY and SMNVEV (reference sequence). This CDR3 contains 16 residues. V was cut by 5 bases and J by 6 bases, with 23 bases left in between. CDR3 nucleotide sequence: TGTGCCAGCAGTCGAGAGGGGGGGAGGGCCTCTGTCGAGCAGTACTTC. As protein: CASSREGGRASVEQYF.

This clone was detected only once. The CDR3 region has the DNA TGTGCCAGCAGCTTCAGACTAGCGGGGCGCAATGAGCAGTTCTTC. It codes for CASSFRLAGRNEQFF. J is TRBJ2-1 and V is TRBV5-6; 11 bases are a match to TRBD2. The CDR3 is 15 residues long. The ends lost 2 bases at V and 6 bases at J; junction bases unmatched: 4. Germline V gene data show CDR1 as SGHDT and CDR2 as YYEEEE.

This chain uses TRBV27 with TRBJ1-2; TRBD1 agrees at 7 bases. This CDR3 spans 13 amino acids. Germline V gene sequence: CDR1 MNHEY, CDR2 SMNVEV (reference sequence). Trimming took 8 bases from V and 2 from J; bases not matched to a gene: 5. CDR3 bases: TGTGCCAGCCGACGGGACAGAAACTATGGCTACACCTTC. Amino acids: CASRRDRNYGYTF.

This chain connects TRBV27 to TRBJ2-3, with D possibly being TRBD2 (6 bases). Germline V CDR1 and CDR2: MNHEY, SMNVEV (reference sequence). The V end lost 8 bases, the J end lost 0 bases, and 12 bases lay between the germline ends. The CDR3 runs to 14 residues. The CDR3 bases are TGTGCCAGCCACGAACTAGCAAGCACAGATACGCAGTATTTT. Its protein product is CASHELASTDTQYF.

The chain couples TRBV5-1 to TRBJ2-1; 7 nucleotides align to TRBD1. CDR1 is SGHRS and CDR2 is YFSETQ in the germline V gene. The CDR3 contains 15 residues. V gave up 4 bases and J gave up 4 bases; unmatched junction bases: 8. Here the CDR3 reads CASSEPGQRYNEQFF. In DNA form, the CDR3 reads TGCGCCAGCAGCGAGCCGGGACAGAGATACAATGAGCAGTTCTTC.

This clone was detected only a few times. The V gene is TRBV6-6, the J gene TRBJ2-3; 9 bases are a match to TRBD2. Trimming removed 7 bases from V and 6 bases from J; junction bases left unmatched: 14. The germline gives CDR1 MNHNY, CDR2 SVGAGI (reference sequence). The CDR3 sequence is 16 residues long. The CDR3 DNA sequence: TGTGCCAGCACCCGGACCCAGGGGCGGGGGGGCGATACGCAGTATTTT. Translating it yields CASTRTQGRGGDTQYF.

This clone has a handful of counts. The chain recombines TRBV5-1 with TRBJ2-1, with TRBD2 matching over 10 bases. The CDR3 runs 20 residues. With V trimmed by 0 bases and J by 2 bases, 14 bases remained unmatched. CDR1 is SGHRS, CDR2 YFSETQ, per germline. The CDR3: CASSLESSSSGGTPYNEQFF. Here the CDR3 DNA reads TGCGCCAGCAGCTTGGAGTCATCGAGTAGCGGGGGGACCCCCTACAATGAGCAGTTCTTC.

The V gene is TRBV28, the J gene TRBJ2-7, with D perhaps TRBD2 (5 bases). Trimming left V 3 bases short and J 0 bases short, with 12 bases between. The CDR3 consists of 15 residues. The germline CDR1 and CDR2 sequences are MDHEN and SYDVKM. The CDR3 region is CASSFSSGLSYEQYF. The CDR3, as DNA: TGTGCCAGCAGTTTTTCCAGCGGTCTCTCCTACGAGCAGTACTTC.

The rearrangement uses TRBV18 and TRBJ2-3, with 7 bases that match TRBD1. CDR1 and CDR2 (germline): KGHSH, LQKENI. This CDR3 is built from 16 residues. Trimming at V came to 1 base and at J to 2 bases, leaving 6 bases not matched to a gene. In nucleotides, the CDR3 is TGTGCCAGCTCACCACTCAGGGACAGTCCCACAGATACGCAGTATTTT. As protein: CASSPLRDSPTDTQYF.

The rearrangement links TRBV2 to TRBJ1-2; 7 nucleotides match TRBD1. Germline-derived CDR1 and CDR2 are SNHLY and FYNNEI. The CDR3 contains 15 residues. The J segment lost 7 bases and the V segment lost 8 bases, leaving 16 bases of the junction unmatched. CDR3 region: CASGRQGQSTGGYTF. As DNA, the CDR3 is TGTGCCAGCGGACGACAGGGACAGAGTACGGGTGGCTACACCTTC.

This sequence joins TRBV5-3 and TRBJ1-1, with D possibly TRBD1 on 5 matching bases. TRBV5-3 is filed as an ORF, its function uncertain. CDR3 length: 13 residues. V was trimmed by 0 bases and J by 8 bases, leaving 11 bases between them. The CDR3 DNA follows: TGTGCCAGAAGCTTGGTAGTGACAGCCGAAGCTTTCTTT. Translated: CARSLVVTAEAFF.

CDR3 amino acids: CASSLAGTSYNEQFF. CDR3 DNA: TGCGCCAGCAGCTTGGCAGGCACGTCCTACAATGAGCAGTTCTTC. The chain uses TRBV5-1 and TRBJ2-1; D unresolved. Germline V gene data show CDR1 as SGHRS and CDR2 as YFSETQ. Trimming removed 0 bases at V and 1 base at J, with 8 bases between. The CDR3 runs 15 residues.

The chain joins TRBV7-9 to TRBJ1-3, with 7 bases aligning to TRBD1. Looked up from germline, CDR1 is SEHNR and CDR2 is FQNEAQ (reference sequence). This CDR3 has 15 amino acids. The V segment lost 5 bases and the J segment 7 bases; nucleotides outside the gene matches: 11. The chain's CDR3 is CASSPAGTAVNTIYF. For the CDR3, the DNA is TGTGCCAGCAGCCCTGCCGGGACAGCGGTTAACACCATATATTTT. The full variable domain, completed using reference TRBV7-9 and TRBJ1-3, is DTGVSQNPRHKITKRGQNVTFRCDPISEHNRLYWYRQTLGQGPEFLTYFQNEAQLEKSRLLSDRFSAERPKGSFSTLEIQRTEQGDSAMYLCASSPAGTAVNTIYFGEGSWLTVV.

V and J are TRBV6-5 and TRBJ2-7; perhaps TRBD1 as D (5 bases). The CDR3 runs 13 residues. The germline V and J ends were trimmed by 5 bases and 5 bases, with 13 bases remaining between them. The V gene's germline CDR1 is MNHEY and CDR2 SVGAGI. CDR3 sequence: CASSPRMGHEQYF. CDR3 in DNA: TGTGCCAGCAGTCCCCGAATGGGGCACGAGCAGTACTTC.

A remark on this clone: The same CDR3 can be traced to other DNA sequences in this sample. This rearrangement joins TRBV28 to TRBJ2-7; D may be TRBD1 (5 bases). This CDR3 region has 12 residues. V was clipped by 2 bases and J by 6 bases, with 8 bases between them. Germline-derived CDR1 and CDR2 are MDHEN and SYDVKM. DNA of the CDR3: TGTGCCAGCAGTTTAGGTAGGGGCGAGCAGTACTTC. It is translated as CASSLGRGEQYF.

The V gene is TRBV18, the J gene TRBJ2-1; no clear D gene. Germline V gives CDR1 KGHSH, CDR2 LQKENI. V lost 6 bases and J 8 bases, leaving 14 bases between the germline ends. The CDR3 spans 13 residues. The CDR3 nucleotides are TGTGCCAGCTCCCACGGCGATGAGGATGAGCAGTTCTTC. Its protein is CASSHGDEDEQFF. The variable domain in full, completed from reference TRBV18 and TRBJ2-1, reads NAGVMQNPRHLVRRRGQEARLRCSPMKGHSHVYWYRQLPEEGLKFMVYLQKENIIDESGMPKERFSAEFPKEGPSILRIQQVVRGDSAAYFCASSHGDEDEQFFGPGTRLTVL.

DNA for the CDR3: TGTGCCTCAAAAACCGGGACAGGGGCGCAAAATGAAAAACTGTTTTTT. Translated: CASKTGTGAQNEKLFF. The chain carries TRBV19 and TRBJ1-4; 10 bases line up with TRBD1. CDR3 size: 16 residues. CDR1 is LNHDA and CDR2 is SQIVND in the germline V gene (reference sequence). Unmatched junction bases numbered 14, after V lost 11 bases and J lost 5 bases.

This chain joins TRBV5-5 and TRBJ1-1, with D perhaps TRBD1 (5 bases). V was cut by 4 bases and J by 1 base, with 11 bases left in between. CDR1 is SGHKS and CDR2 is YYEKEE in the germline V gene (reference sequence). This CDR3 comprises 14 residues. DNA of the CDR3: TGTGCCAGCAGCGCGGGGGATTGGAACACTGAAGCTTTCTTT. Protein sequence: CASSAGDWNTEAFF.

The chain joins TRBV28 to TRBJ1-4, with D maybe TRBD1 (6 bases). The length of the CDR3 is 15 residues. The germline CDR1 and CDR2 sequences are MDHEN and SYDVKM. The germline V and J ends were trimmed by 2 bases and 7 bases, with 14 bases remaining between them. The CDR3 nucleotides read TGTGCCAGCAGTTTAGGGGGGGCAAGGAGTGAAAAACTGTTTTTT. Translating gives CASSLGGARSEKLFF.

The rearrangement links TRBV5-6 to TRBJ1-2; 9 bases map to TRBD1. Looked up from germline, CDR1 is SGHDT and CDR2 is YYEEEE. The CDR3 is made up of 14 amino acids. Germline trimming cut 2 bases from V and 5 bases from J; bases unmatched to any gene: 4. The DNA for the CDR3 is TGTGCCAGCAGCTTTGAACAGGGGGCTTATGGCTACACCTTC. Amino acid sequence: CASSFEQGAYGYTF.

This chain connects TRBV18 to TRBJ1-1; 8 bases align to TRBD1. Germline-derived CDR1 and CDR2 are KGHSH and LQKENI. The CDR3 runs 14 residues. J gave up 3 bases and V 3 bases, and 3 bases lay outside the gene matches. DNA of the CDR3: TGTGCCAGCTCACCCAGGGGGCTGGACACTGAAGCTTTCTTT. It translates to CASSPRGLDTEAFF. Complete variable domain (other parts from reference TRBV18 and TRBJ1-1): NAGVMQNPRHLVRRRGQEARLRCSPMKGHSHVYWYRQLPEEGLKFMVYLQKENIIDESGMPKERFSAEFPKEGPSILRIQQVVRGDSAAYFCASSPRGLDTEAFFGQGTRLTVV.

The V gene is TRBV11-2, the J gene TRBJ2-7, with 8 bases matching TRBD2. CDR3 length: 13 amino acids. V dropped 3 bases and J dropped 7; count of bases not matched to a gene: 5. Germline V lookup: CDR1 SGHAT, CDR2 FQNNGV. The CDR3 DNA follows: TGTGCCAGCAGCTTCGGACTAGCATGGGAGCAGTACTTC. Translated, it gives CASSFGLAWEQYF.

The V call is TRBV29-1, the J call TRBJ1-2; D ambiguous. This CDR3 is 14 amino acids long. V lost 5 bases and J lost 0, with 13 bases in between. Germline assignment: CDR1 SQVTM and CDR2 ANQGSEA. The CDR3 bases are TGCAGCGTTAGGAGCCCATTAGCTAACTATGGCTACACCTTC. Protein sequence: CSVRSPLANYGYTF.

The CDR3 nucleotides are TGTGCCAGCTCACCCGGGACAGCCTCCTACGAGCAGTACTTC. The encoded protein is CASSPGTASYEQYF. The chain is built from TRBV18 and TRBJ2-7, with 7 bases lining up with TRBD1. The CDR3 contains 14 residues. Germline V gene data show CDR1 as KGHSH and CDR2 as LQKENI. Trimming at V came to 3 bases and at J to 0 bases, leaving 2 bases not matched to a gene.

The chain has TRBV6-2 or TRBV6-3 and TRBJ2-3; no definite D call. CDR3 length: 16 residues. V lost 0 bases to trimming and J lost 0 bases, with 10 bases between them. Germline CDR1 reads MNHEY; CDR2 reads SVGEGT. The CDR3, as DNA: TGTGCCAGCAGTTACTCGAGGCCAGTTAGCACAGATACGCAGTATTTT. The encoded protein is CASSYSRPVSTDTQYF.

CDR3 amino acids: CASSPNRVVDTEAFF. The CDR3 nucleotides read TGTGCCAGCTCACCCAACAGGGTAGTTGACACTGAAGCTTTCTTT. The V and J genes are TRBV18 and TRBJ1-1, with a possible D match to TRBD1 (6 bases). CDR3 size: 15 residues. Trimming pared 3 bases from V and 3 bases from J, leaving 14 bases between. In germline, CDR1 is KGHSH, CDR2 LQKENI.

As regards this clone: A read error may produce the germline difference seen at one junction end. The chain is built from TRBV5-1 and TRBJ1-4; D is possibly TRBD1 (5 bases). The CDR3 runs to 15 residues. CDR1 is SGHRS, CDR2 YFSETQ, per germline. The DNA for the CDR3 is TGCGCCAGCAGCGTCTACCTCGGGACTACTGAAAAACTGTTTTTT. Residues: CASSVYLGTTEKLFF.

This CDR3 reads CASSLGVPLAGAGELFF. In DNA form, the CDR3 reads TGTGCCAGCAGTTTAGGGGTCCCACTAGCGGGGGCCGGGGAGCTGTTTTTT. This chain links TRBV27 with TRBJ2-2, with 11 bases aligning to TRBD2. J lost 6 bases, V lost 2 bases, and 8 bases had no gene match. Per the germline V gene, CDR1 is MNHEY and CDR2 is SMNVEV (reference sequence). The CDR3 totals 17 residues.

The rearrangement links TRBV5-1 to TRBJ2-7, with 8 bases identical to TRBD1. V lost 0 bases, J lost 3 bases, and 5 bases stayed unmatched. The CDR3 is 15 residues long. Germline V gives CDR1 SGHRS, CDR2 YFSETQ. The CDR3 DNA sequence: TGCGCCAGCAGCTTGGTGGCAGGGGGCGGCTACGAGCAGTACTTC. It is translated as CASSLVAGGGYEQYF.

The V gene is TRBV11-2, the J gene TRBJ2-3; D possibly corresponds to TRBD1 (6 bases). V shed 5 bases and J shed 2 bases, with 14 bases lying between them. From germline, CDR1 is SGHAT and CDR2 FQNNGV. There are 15 residues in the CDR3. The CDR3 nucleotides read TGTGCCAGCAGCCGCCGGCGGACAGACACAGATACGCAGTATTTT. This translates into CASSRRRTDTDTQYF.